A single sample is the source of the 10 T cell receptor beta chains below, sequenced in a study of blood T cell repertoires in COVID-19. Only in-frame clones appear in the TCRdb table, and some are missing; sequencing was by immunoSEQ multiplex PCR. The top ten hold over 0.55% of the sample, which has about 150,000 clones, approximately 86% seen once. The specimen was peripheral blood. The receptors here all came from a man aged 55 to 70 with COVID-19, enrolled during active disease.

The V call is TRBV6-2 or TRBV6-3, the J call TRBJ2-1; D is unresolved. The CDR3 is 16 residues long. Between the trimmed V and J ends, which lost 6 bases and 3 bases, there was a span of 18 bases. Germline assignment: CDR1 MNHEY and CDR2 SVGEGT. CDR3 residues: CASSHRRVGFYNEQFF. In nucleotides, the CDR3 is TGTGCCAGCAGCCATAGGAGAGTTGGGTTCTACAATGAGCAGTTCTTC.

The chain recombines TRBV7-6 with TRBJ1-2, with 8 bases matching TRBD1. Per germline, CDR1 SGHVS and CDR2 FNYEAQ. The CDR3 runs 13 residues. V was pared by 5 bases and J by 11 bases, with 10 bases of the junction left unmatched. CDR3 protein: CASSTGTGSGYTF. DNA of the CDR3: TGTGCCAGCAGCACGGGGACAGGATCAGGTTACACCTTC. The complete variable domain, with remaining parts taken from reference TRBV7-6 and TRBJ1-2, reads GAGVSQSPRYKVTKRGQDVALRCDPISGHVSLYWYRQALGQGPEFLTYFNYEAQQDKSGLPNDRFSAERPEGSISTLTIQRTEQRDSAMYRCASSTGTGSGYTFGSGTRLTVV.

The genes are TRBV4-2 and TRBJ1-1, with a weak D call TRBD1 (6 bases). In germline, CDR1 is LGHNA, CDR2 YNFKEQ. V lost 4 bases to trimming and J lost 1 base, with 13 bases between them. The CDR3 extends over 15 amino acids. The CDR3 here is CASSPVGQTNTEAFF. In nucleotides, the CDR3 is TGTGCCAGCAGCCCCGTCGGACAGACGAACACTGAAGCTTTCTTT.

V is TRBV6-5 and J is TRBJ2-7; 7 nucleotides line up with TRBD1. This CDR3 is 13 amino acids long. After removal of 5 bases from V and 7 bases from J, the junction contained 8 bases not matched to a gene. Germline V CDR1 and CDR2: MNHEY, SVGAGI. CDR3 in DNA: TGTGCCAGCAGTCCGACAGGGTTCTGGGAGCAGTACTTC. Residues: CASSPTGFWEQYF.

About this clone itself: A read error may account for a junction end that differs from germline. This rearrangement joins TRBV19 to TRBJ2-1; 9 bases fit TRBD2. CDR3 length: 16 amino acids. CDR1 and CDR2 (germline): LNHDA, SQIVND (reference sequence). DNA for the CDR3: TGTGCAAGTAGAATAAGGGGCGGGAGGGCCTGGAATGAGCAGTTCTTC. Protein product: CASRIRGGRAWNEQFF.

This chain connects TRBV5-5 to TRBJ1-4, with D unclear. Germline loops: CDR1 SGHKS, CDR2 YYEKEE (reference sequence). This CDR3 comprises 15 residues. With 5 bases removed from V and 7 bases from J, the gap between germline ends came to 18 bases. In DNA form, the CDR3 reads TGTGCCAGCAGACGACAACAAGGTTTGAGTGAAAAACTGTTTTTT. Translating it yields CASRRQQGLSEKLFF.

This chain uses TRBV28 with TRBJ2-7, with D unclear. Deletions cut 5 bases from V and 3 bases from J, with 11 bases between. The CDR3 is 13 amino acids. Looked up from germline, CDR1 is MDHEN and CDR2 is SYDVKM. For the CDR3, the DNA is TGTGCCAGCAGTACCCTCTGGCTCTACGAGCAGTACTTC. Amino acids: CASSTLWLYEQYF.

This clone turned up a few times. This chain connects TRBV4-1 to TRBJ2-1, with TRBD2 identical over 10 bases. CDR3 length equals 16 residues. J gave up 7 bases and V 1 base, and 7 bases lay outside the gene matches. In germline, CDR1 is MGHRA, CDR2 YSYEKL. The CDR3 protein is CASSQGLAGVFNEQFF. CDR3 in DNA: TGCGCCAGCAGCCAAGGCCTAGCGGGAGTTTTTAATGAGCAGTTCTTC.

The V call is TRBV6-1, the J call TRBJ1-3; D is possibly TRBD1 (5 bases). Germline V lookup: CDR1 MNHNS, CDR2 SASEGT. The V end lost 0 bases, the J end lost 0 bases, and 9 bases lay between the germline ends. This CDR3 contains 16 residues. The CDR3 protein is CASSEAGASSGNTIYF. In DNA, the CDR3 is TGTGCCAGCAGTGAAGCAGGGGCTTCCTCTGGAAACACCATATATTTT.

V is TRBV4-2 and J is TRBJ1-2; no clear D. CDR3 length: 15 residues. Trimming pared 1 base from V and 6 bases from J, leaving 15 bases between. In germline, CDR1 is LGHNA, CDR2 YNFKEQ. CDR3 sequence reads: CASSQVAGNPDGYTF. The CDR3 DNA reads as TGTGCCAGCAGCCAAGTTGCAGGAAATCCGGATGGCTACACCTTC.